These 9 T cell receptor beta chains were all obtained from the same sample, sequenced in a study of T cell responses to AZD1222 COVID-19 vaccine. The data were produced by immunoSEQ multiplex PCR, yet TCRdb's version contains in-frame clones alone and is incomplete. The sample has about 140,000 clones; around 90% are singletons. The sequencing used peripheral blood, collected on day 0 of AZD1222 vaccination. The source of these receptors is an adult in good health.

CDR3 nucleotide sequence: TGTGCCAGCAGTGAAGCTAGGGGGAACACTGAAGCTTTCTTT. It yields the protein CASSEARGNTEAFF. The chain employs TRBV2 and TRBJ1-1; perhaps TRBD1 as D (5 bases). CDR1 and CDR2 from the germline V gene are SNHLY and FYNNEI. The V and J ends lost 0 bases and 1 base respectively, with 6 bases between them. The CDR3 totals 14 residues.

The CDR3 loop reads CASSPPRGPSPLHF. CDR3 in DNA: TGTGCCAGCAGCCCCCCGAGGGGTCCCTCACCCCTCCACTTT. J is TRBJ1-6 and V is TRBV4-2; tentatively, D is TRBD1 (5 bases). V dropped 4 bases and J dropped 10 bases, with 14 bases sitting between them. The CDR3 has 14 residues. Germline V CDR1 and CDR2: LGHNA, YNFKEQ.

The gene calls are TRBV19 and TRBJ2-2; 8 bases agree with TRBD2. CDR3 length: 14 amino acids. CDR1 and CDR2 (germline): LNHDA, SQIVND (reference sequence). The V segment lost 3 bases and the J segment 7 bases; nucleotides outside the gene matches: 4. CDR3: CASSISAGVGELFF. CDR3 in DNA: TGTGCCAGTAGTATCTCAGCGGGAGTCGGGGAGCTGTTTTTT.

The chain joins TRBV3-1 (or the pseudogene TRBV3-2) to TRBJ2-7; 8 bases are shared with TRBD2. The junction had 12 bases not matched to a gene; V was cut back by 1 base and J by 7 bases. CDR1 and CDR2 (germline): LGHDT, YNNKEL (reference sequence). The CDR3 length is 16 residues. The CDR3 reads CASSQVGGGGTREQYF. The CDR3 coding sequence is TGTGCCAGCAGCCAAGTGGGAGGCGGGGGGACGCGAGAGCAGTACTTC.

This rearrangement joins TRBV11-3 to TRBJ1-1; 8 bases map to TRBD1. Germline CDR1 reads SGHNT; CDR2 reads YENEEA. J gave up 0 bases and V 5 bases, and 8 bases lay outside the gene matches. This CDR3 spans 16 amino acids. CDR3 nucleotide sequence: TGTGCCAGCAGCCCAGGGGGCACAGGGGTGAACACTGAAGCTTTCTTT. This sequence encodes CASSPGGTGVNTEAFF. The variable domain in full, with the rest retrieved from reference TRBV11-3 and TRBJ1-1, is EAGVVQSPRYKIIEKKQPVAFWCNPISGHNTLYWYLQNLGQGPELLIRYENEEAVDDSQLPKDRFSAERLKGVDSTLKIQPAELGDSAVYLCASSPGGTGVNTEAFFGQGTRLTVV.

The chain joins TRBV21-1 to TRBJ1-3; TRBD1, as called in the table, went unchecked against the DNA. TRBV21-1 is assigned pseudogene status. The CDR3 is 16 amino acids. The DNA of the CDR3 is TGTGCCAGCAGCAGCTCCCGGACAGGGATAAGAAACACCATATATTTT. Amino acid sequence: CASSSSRTGIRNTIYF.

The rearrangement uses TRBV3-1 (or the pseudogene TRBV3-2) and TRBJ2-7, with D uncertain. Germline CDR1 reads LGHDT; CDR2 reads YNNKEL (reference sequence). The CDR3 spans 15 residues. V lost 0 bases, J lost 1 base, and 10 bases lay in between. The CDR3 reads CASSQDPHSSYEQYF. CDR3 nucleotides: TGTGCCAGCAGCCAAGATCCTCACAGTTCCTACGAGCAGTACTTC.

This chain links TRBV5-1 with TRBJ2-5; TRBD2 agrees at 9 bases. Germline values: CDR1 SGHRS, CDR2 YFSETQ. The length of the CDR3 is 15 residues. Germline trimming cut 3 bases from V and 2 bases from J; bases unmatched to any gene: 5. Here the CDR3 DNA reads TGCGCCAGCAGCTCATTAGCGGGAGTTCAAGAGACCCAGTACTTC. It specifies CASSSLAGVQETQYF.

The genes are TRBV12-3 or TRBV12-4 and TRBJ1-1, with D unresolved. This CDR3 region has 13 residues. V was clipped by 8 bases and J by 2 bases, with 12 bases between them. The CDR3 region is CASRLGGNTEAFF. The CDR3 coding sequence is TGTGCCAGCCGCCTTGGCGGCAACACTGAAGCTTTCTTT.